Below are 23 T cell receptor beta chains sequenced from a single sample in a study of shared clonotypes between healthy human individuals. Assay: immunoSEQ multiplex PCR; the TCRdb copy retains only in-frame clones and omits some. The sample includes around 510,000 clones, approximately 95% of them seen just once. What was sequenced was naive CD4+ T cells sorted from blood. Subset in this sample: CD45RA+ positively selected. The receptors come from a woman aged 25 to 39 in good health.

The rearrangement joins TRBV7-9 to TRBJ2-5, with unresolved D. V lost 1 base to trimming and J lost 8 bases, with 5 bases between them. This CDR3 contains 11 residues. Germline CDR1 reads SEHNR; CDR2 reads FQNEAQ (reference sequence). The CDR3 bases are TGTGCCAGCAGCTTAGGGGGAACCCAGTACTTC. Its translation: CASSLGGTQYF.

The rearrangement joins TRBV7-8 to TRBJ2-7, with 8 nucleotides matching TRBD1. This CDR3 comprises 16 residues. V shed 5 bases, J shed 1 base, and the junction held 10 bases outside the gene matches. Germline CDR1 is SGHVS and CDR2 is FQNEAQ. The CDR3 loop reads CASSRQDRGLSYEQYF. The CDR3 DNA follows: TGTGCCAGCAGCCGACAAGACAGGGGACTGTCCTACGAGCAGTACTTC.

CDR3 amino acids: CASSSGFRGADTQYF. The CDR3 DNA reads TGTGCCAGCAGCTCCGGTTTTAGGGGAGCAGATACGCAGTATTTT. V gene TRBV5-8 combines with J gene TRBJ2-3; D possibly matches TRBD1 or TRBD2 (5 bases each). V was shortened by 3 bases and J by 4 bases, with 15 bases between the two germline ends. Germline assignment: CDR1 SGHTS and CDR2 YDEGEE. This CDR3 spans 15 amino acids.

This clone was seen a single time. The V call is TRBV28, the J call TRBJ1-1, with D maybe TRBD1 (6 bases). The CDR3 is 13 residues long. Trimming removed 6 bases from V and 1 base from J, with 9 bases in between. Per the germline V gene, CDR1 is MDHEN and CDR2 is SYDVKM. The CDR3 reads CASRIQGNTEAFF. The CDR3 DNA is TGTGCCAGCAGAATACAGGGGAACACTGAAGCTTTCTTT.

DNA for the CDR3: TGTGCCAGCAGCTTACGGACCCCCCTCAATGAGCAGTTCTTC. This encodes CASSLRTPLNEQFF. The rearrangement links TRBV7-8 to TRBJ2-1; no firm D call. Germline CDR1 is SGHVS and CDR2 is FQNEAQ. The length of the CDR3 is 14 residues. The V end was cut by 2 bases, the J end by 6 bases, with 11 bases between.

V and J are TRBV7-2 and TRBJ1-5, with D maybe TRBD1 (6 bases). Germline V lookup: CDR1 SGHTA, CDR2 FQGNSA. The CDR3 has 15 residues. Trimming shortened V by 1 base and J by 4 bases, and 11 bases separated the two germline ends. CDR3 sequence: CASSLDTGRNQPQHF. The CDR3 DNA sequence: TGTGCCAGCAGCTTAGATACAGGGAGGAATCAGCCCCAGCATTTT.

The chain combines TRBV6-1 with TRBJ2-1, with D uncertain. Trimming cost V 4 bases and J 1 base, with 8 bases left between them. This CDR3 is built from 14 residues. The germline V gene encodes CDR1 MNHNS and CDR2 SASEGT. CDR3 in amino acids: CASSVPRSYNEQFF. The CDR3 nucleotides are TGTGCCAGCAGTGTCCCCCGTTCCTACAATGAGCAGTTCTTC.

In DNA, the CDR3 is TGCGCCAGCAGTCAGGACAGCCCCACTGAAGCTTTCTTT. Its translation: CASSQDSPTEAFF. This chain joins TRBV5-1 and TRBJ1-1; TRBD1 might be the D (6 bases). V lost 5 bases to trimming and J lost 4 bases, with 12 bases between them. Germline V CDR1 and CDR2: SGHRS, YFSETQ. CDR3 length equals 13 residues.

CDR3 region: CASSNWDRGRETQYF. CDR3 DNA sequence: TGTGCCAGCAGCAACTGGGACAGGGGTAGAGAGACCCAGTACTTC. The chain has TRBV21-1 and TRBJ2-5; TRBD1 is the table's D call and was not checked against the DNA. TRBV21-1 is termed a pseudogene. The CDR3 runs 15 residues.

This chain uses TRBV9 with TRBJ2-7; TRBD1 might be the D (5 bases). V was shortened by 4 bases and J by 3 bases, with 20 bases between the two germline ends. This CDR3 is built from 16 residues. Germline CDR1 and CDR2: SGDLS and YYNGEE. The DNA of the CDR3 is TGTGCCAGCAGCCCCCGACAGACTCCCTGGGTCTACGAGCAGTACTTC. Protein product: CASSPRQTPWVYEQYF.

This chain connects TRBV7-9 to TRBJ1-3; D perhaps matches TRBD1 (5 bases). Germline-derived CDR1 and CDR2 are SEHNR and FQNEAQ (reference sequence). V lost 3 bases and J lost 0, with 9 bases in between. The length of the CDR3 is 15 residues. CDR3 region: CASSLGPSSGNTIYF. CDR3 sequence (DNA): TGTGCCAGCAGCTTGGGACCGTCCTCTGGAAACACCATATATTTT.

V gene TRBV28 combines with J gene TRBJ1-5; possibly TRBD1 for D (5 bases). The V and J ends lost 5 bases and 4 bases respectively, with 15 bases between them. The CDR3 is 15 residues long. Germline V gene data show CDR1 as MDHEN and CDR2 as SYDVKM. The CDR3 loop is CASSGDRGGNQPQHF. CDR3 DNA: TGTGCCAGCAGTGGGGACCGCGGCGGGAATCAGCCCCAGCATTTT. The full variable domain, rest sourced from reference TRBV28 and TRBJ1-5, is DVKVTQSSRYLVKRTGEKVFLECVQDMDHENMFWYRQDPGLGLRLIYFSYDVKMKEKGDIPEGYSVSREKKERFSLILESASTNQTSMYLCASSGDRGGNQPQHFGDGTRLSIL.

The rearrangement joins TRBV6-6 to TRBJ1-3; weak D call: TRBD1 (5 bases). The germline CDR1 and CDR2 sequences are MNHNY and SVGAGI (reference sequence). This CDR3 has 14 amino acids. The V and J ends lost 5 bases and 0 bases respectively, with 8 bases between them. The CDR3 DNA reads TGTGCCAGCAGTAGACAGCCCTCTGGAAACACCATATATTTT. This sequence encodes CASSRQPSGNTIYF.

Remarks on this clone: This sample also contains other DNA sequences that code for the same CDR3. This rearrangement joins TRBV19 to TRBJ1-1, with D maybe TRBD1 (5 bases). V was clipped by 1 base and J by 5 bases, with 14 bases between them. CDR3 length: 15 amino acids. Looked up from germline, CDR1 is LNHDA and CDR2 is SQIVND (reference sequence). CDR3 sequence: CASSIVGGLETEAFF. CDR3 sequence (DNA): TGTGCCAGTAGTATAGTCGGGGGTTTGGAGACTGAAGCTTTCTTT. Together with reference TRBV19 and TRBJ1-1, the CDR3 gives the full variable domain: DGGITQSPKYLFRKEGQNVTLSCEQNLNHDAMYWYRQDPGQGLRLIYYSQIVNDFQKGDIAEGYSVSREKKESFPLTVTSAQKNPTAFYLCASSIVGGLETEAFFGQGTRLTVV.

CDR3 sequence: CASSEGGRSNYGYTF. The DNA of the CDR3 is TGTGCCAGCAGTGAGGGGGGGCGATCTAACTATGGCTACACCTTC. The chain couples TRBV28 to TRBJ1-2, with a tentative D call TRBD1 (6 bases). Trimming removed 5 bases from V and 0 bases from J, with 13 bases in between. The germline V gene encodes CDR1 MDHEN and CDR2 SYDVKM. The CDR3 is made up of 15 amino acids.

The table lists this clone with a count of one. The chain is built from TRBV4-1 and TRBJ2-1, with 14 nucleotides matching TRBD2. The trim removed 4 bases at V and 8 bases at J, leaving 4 bases unmatched. Germline CDR1 MGHRA, CDR2 YSYEKL. CDR3 length equals 15 residues. The CDR3 here is CASSRGLAGADEQFF. The CDR3 region has the DNA TGCGCCAGCAGCCGGGGACTAGCGGGAGCCGATGAGCAGTTCTTC.

This clone came up once. The rearrangement links TRBV6-5 to TRBJ2-3, with 11 bases matching TRBD2. V lost 2 bases and J lost 0; bases outside the gene matches: 1. Germline-derived CDR1 and CDR2 are MNHEY and SVGAGI. The CDR3 consists of 16 residues. The CDR3 here is CASSYGTSGSTDTQYF. The CDR3 nucleotides read TGTGCCAGCAGTTACGGGACTAGCGGAAGCACAGATACGCAGTATTTT.

The rearrangement uses TRBV28 and TRBJ2-3; D might be TRBD1 or TRBD2, each matching 6 bases. Looked up from germline, CDR1 is MDHEN and CDR2 is SYDVKM. The CDR3 contains 17 residues. Trimming removed 5 bases from V and 4 bases from J, with 22 bases in between. The CDR3 here is CASSRHAKSRGPDTQYF. The CDR3, as DNA: TGTGCCAGCAGTCGACACGCCAAAAGTCGGGGGCCAGATACGCAGTATTTT.

The chain links TRBV7-8 to TRBJ1-5, with 10 bases aligning to TRBD1. CDR1 and CDR2 (germline): SGHVS, FQNEAQ. This CDR3 contains 18 residues. Unmatched junction bases numbered 14, after V lost 6 bases and J lost 3 bases. CDR3 in DNA: TGTGCCAGCAGTCCGTCGACAGGGGGCCCTACGCTCAATCAGCCCCAGCATTTT. Translation: CASSPSTGGPTLNQPQHF. Filled out from reference TRBV7-8 and TRBJ1-5, the complete variable domain reads GAGVSQSPRYKVAKRGQDVALRCDPISGHVSLFWYQQALGQGPEFLTYFQNEAQLDKSGLPSDRFFAERPEGSVSTLKIQRTQQEDSAVYLCASSPSTGGPTLNQPQHFGDGTRLSIL.

The chain combines TRBV11-2 with TRBJ2-5; no clear D. The CDR3 extends over 11 amino acids. Trimming left V 5 bases short and J 0 bases short, with 1 base between. Germline V gene data show CDR1 as SGHAT and CDR2 as FQNNGV. The CDR3 reads CASSHQETQYF. As DNA, the CDR3 is TGTGCCAGCAGCCACCAAGAGACCCAGTACTTC.

The chain recombines TRBV18 with TRBJ2-6; D remains unclear. The V end lost 3 bases, the J end lost 5 bases, and 11 bases lay between the germline ends. This CDR3 comprises 15 residues. CDR1 and CDR2 (germline): KGHSH, LQKENI. The CDR3 reads CASSPLGNRANVLTF. In nucleotides, the CDR3 is TGTGCCAGCTCACCCCTAGGGAACCGGGCCAACGTCCTGACTTTC. Combining the CDR3 with reference TRBV18 and TRBJ2-6 gives the whole variable domain NAGVMQNPRHLVRRRGQEARLRCSPMKGHSHVYWYRQLPEEGLKFMVYLQKENIIDESGMPKERFSAEFPKEGPSILRIQQVVRGDSAAYFCASSPLGNRANVLTFGAGSRLTVL.

The chain couples TRBV5-4 to TRBJ2-7; D perhaps matches TRBD2 (6 bases). Germline V lookup: CDR1 SGHNT, CDR2 YYREEE (reference sequence). V shed 4 bases and J shed 5 bases, with 13 bases lying between them. The CDR3 contains 13 residues. The CDR3 nucleotides read TGTGCCAGCAGCCAACGGGAGACCCACGAGCAGTACTTC. The encoded protein is CASSQRETHEQYF.

J is TRBJ2-1 and V is TRBV5-1, with unresolved D. Germline V gene sequence: CDR1 SGHRS, CDR2 YFSETQ. Trimming stripped 4 bases from V and 0 bases from J, with 11 bases between. The CDR3 is made up of 15 amino acids. The CDR3 here is CASSKDRSSYNEQFF. CDR3 DNA sequence: TGCGCCAGCAGCAAGGACCGGAGCTCCTACAATGAGCAGTTCTTC.